The 6 T cell receptor beta chains given below trace back to one sample, sequenced in a study of T-cell memory formation after mild COVID-19. Each CDR3 protein is one row after TCRdb ran MiXCR on the 5' RACE reads. The sample holds under 250,000 distinct CDR3 sequences, about 11% seen once. Material for sequencing was PBMCs or a T cell subset sorted from them (not recorded which). These receptors all come from a man aged 18 to 29 who had mild COVID-19 (a few samples of this study predate the infection). Cell type and time point are not known.

This clonotype was seen a handful of times. The chain is built from TRBV6-2 or TRBV6-3 and TRBJ2-3, with TRBD2 identical over 11 bases. The CDR3 contains 20 residues. CDR1 MNHEY and CDR2 SVGEGT come from the germline V gene. With V trimmed by 2 bases and J by 0 bases, 13 bases remained unmatched. In nucleotides, the CDR3 is TGTGCCAGCAGTTACCCGAAGACTAGCGGGGCGACCCGTAGCACAGATACGCAGTATTTT. The encoded protein is CASSYPKTSGATRSTDTQYF.

As DNA, the CDR3 is TGCAGCGTTGAGGACAATGAGCAGTTCTTC. Amino acids: CSVEDNEQFF. The genes are TRBV29-1 and TRBJ2-1; no firm D call. The germline gives CDR1 SQVTM, CDR2 ANQGSEA. V was cut by 3 bases and J by 5 bases, with 2 bases left in between. CDR3 length: 10 amino acids.

At least ten counts were recorded for this clonotype. The V gene is TRBV7-9, the J gene TRBJ1-1, with a weak D call TRBD1 (5 bases). V was cut by 3 bases and J by 4 bases, with 12 bases left in between. This CDR3 spans 14 amino acids. CDR1 is SEHNR, CDR2 FQNEAQ, per germline (reference sequence). Here the CDR3 reads CASSFSGPSTEAFF. The CDR3 DNA sequence: TGTGCCAGCAGCTTCTCAGGGCCCAGCACTGAAGCTTTCTTT.

This CDR3 reads CASSGRGTAYNEQFF. Here the CDR3 DNA reads TGCGCCAGCAGTGGGAGGGGGACAGCCTACAATGAGCAGTTCTTC. The chain carries TRBV5-1 and TRBJ2-1; TRBD1 or TRBD2 may be the D gene (7 bases each). V was cut by 5 bases and J by 2 bases, with 14 bases left in between. The CDR3 has 15 amino acids. CDR1 is SGHRS, CDR2 YFSETQ, per germline.

This rearrangement joins TRBV5-1 to TRBJ2-1; the D call may be TRBD1 or TRBD2 (6 bases each). The germline CDR1 and CDR2 sequences are SGHRS and YFSETQ. The length of the CDR3 is 18 residues. V was shortened by 0 bases and J by 6 bases, with 22 bases between the two germline ends. CDR3 in DNA: TGCGCCAGCAGCTTGGTTTCTCGGGGCAGGGGAGGAGGCAATGAGCAGTTCTTC. Its protein product is CASSLVSRGRGGGNEQFF.

The chain recombines TRBV18 with TRBJ1-1; 9 nucleotides align to TRBD1. Germline assignment: CDR1 KGHSH and CDR2 LQKENI. J gave up 1 base and V 5 bases, and 5 bases lay outside the gene matches. CDR3 size: 15 residues. The CDR3 DNA sequence: TGTGCCAGCTCAGTAGGACAGGGGCAGAACACTGAAGCTTTCTTT. This sequence encodes CASSVGQGQNTEAFF. The variable domain in full, with the rest retrieved from reference TRBV18 and TRBJ1-1, is NAGVMQNPRHLVRRRGQEARLRCSPMKGHSHVYWYRQLPEEGLKFMVYLQKENIIDESGMPKERFSAEFPKEGPSILRIQQVVRGDSAAYFCASSVGQGQNTEAFFGQGTRLTVV.